This TCR beta chain was profiled in a study of Graves' ophthalmopathy and Graves' hyperthyroidism. Notes on the study in general: Blood also contained most of the expanded thyroid clonotypes above 0.001 frequency.

RNA served as the template for amplifying TCR beta CDR3 regions. An initial RT-PCR round employing HTBI primers preceded a second-round multiplex PCR. Each CDR3 protein is one row after TCRdb ran MiXCR on the multiplex PCR reads. The repertoire holds a few hundred thousand distinct CDR3 sequences, with 15% to 20% as singletons. As to this clonotype: Its antigen remains unknown.

The trim removed 1 base at V and 6 bases at J, leaving 7 bases unmatched. The CDR3 has 16 residues. The germline V gene encodes CDR1 MGHRA and CDR2 YSYEKL. This TCR derives from an adult woman with stable Graves' hyperthyroidism. The chain employs TRBV4-1 and TRBJ2-2; 8 nucleotides align to TRBD1. The sequencing input was peripheral blood. The CDR3 is CASSQGTGFAAGELFF. CDR3 nucleotide sequence: TGCGCCAGCAGCCAAGGGACAGGGTTCGCGGCCGGGGAGCTGTTTTTT.